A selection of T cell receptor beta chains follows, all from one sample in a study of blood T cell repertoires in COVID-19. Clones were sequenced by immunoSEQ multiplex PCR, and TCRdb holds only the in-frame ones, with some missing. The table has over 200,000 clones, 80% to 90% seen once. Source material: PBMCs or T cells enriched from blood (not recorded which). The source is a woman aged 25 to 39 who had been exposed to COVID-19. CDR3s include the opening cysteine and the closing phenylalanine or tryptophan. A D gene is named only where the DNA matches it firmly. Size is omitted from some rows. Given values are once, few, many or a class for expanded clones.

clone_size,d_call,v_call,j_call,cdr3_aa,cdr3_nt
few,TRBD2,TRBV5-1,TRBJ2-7,CASSESSGSSPYEQYF,TGCGCCAGCAGCGAGTCTAGCGGGAGCTCCCCCTACGAGCAGTACTTC
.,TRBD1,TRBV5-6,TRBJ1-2,CASSGKQGWRGYTF,TGTGCCAGCAGCGGAAAACAGGGGTGGCGGGGCTACACCTTC
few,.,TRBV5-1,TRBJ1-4,CASSLGLWTADATNEKLFF,TGCGCCAGCAGCTTGGGGTTATGGACAGCCGATGCAACTAATGAAAAACTGTTTTTT
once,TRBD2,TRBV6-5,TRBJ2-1,CASSYYPGGLNNEQFF,TGTGCCAGCAGTTACTATCCGGGAGGGCTCAACAATGAGCAGTTCTTC
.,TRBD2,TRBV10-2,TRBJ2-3,CASSRTSGRIGDTQYF,TGCGCCAGCAGTAGGACTAGCGGGAGAATTGGAGATACGCAGTATTTT
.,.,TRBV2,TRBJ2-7,CASRVTQGGEQYF,TGTGCCAGCAGAGTGACGCAGGGCGGCGAGCAGTACTTC
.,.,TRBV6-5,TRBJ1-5,CASSYGRGRDQPQHF,TGTGCCAGCAGTTACGGGAGGGGCCGAGATCAGCCCCAGCATTTT
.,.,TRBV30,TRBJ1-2,CAWRGRGGYTF,TGTGCCTGGAGGGGCAGGGGCGGCTACACCTTC
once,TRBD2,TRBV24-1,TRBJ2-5,CATSDSGLAALQETQYF,TGTGCCACCAGTGATAGTGGGCTAGCGGCACTCCAAGAGACCCAGTACTTC
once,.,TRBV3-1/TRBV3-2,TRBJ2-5,CASSQEFGRGSETQYF,TGTGCCAGCAGCCAAGAATTCGGGAGAGGGTCCGAGACCCAGTACTTC
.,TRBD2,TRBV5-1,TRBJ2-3,CASSSWTSGSTDTQYF,TGCGCCAGCAGCTCCTGGACTAGCGGAAGCACAGATACGCAGTATTTT
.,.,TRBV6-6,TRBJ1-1,CASSRLRNTEAFF,TGTGCCAGCAGCCGTCTGAGGAACACTGAAGCTTTCTTT
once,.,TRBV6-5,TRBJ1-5,CASSTGRVSNQPQHF,TGTGCCAGCAGTACAGGACGGGTTAGCAATCAGCCCCAGCATTTT
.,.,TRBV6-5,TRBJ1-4,CASSYGGLDEKLFF,TGTGCCAGCAGTTACGGAGGGTTGGATGAAAAACTGTTTTTT
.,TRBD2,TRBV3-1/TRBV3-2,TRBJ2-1,CASSHKGLAGGREQFF,TGTGCCAGCAGCCACAAGGGACTAGCGGGAGGGCGTGAGCAGTTCTTC
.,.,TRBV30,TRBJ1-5,CAWSPGASNQPQHF,TGTGCCTGGAGCCCAGGGGCTAGCAATCAGCCCCAGCATTTT
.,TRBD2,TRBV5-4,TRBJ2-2,CASSFGLAFTGELFF,TGTGCCAGCAGTTTTGGACTAGCGTTCACCGGGGAGCTGTTTTTT
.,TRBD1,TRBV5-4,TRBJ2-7,CASSSLGQGLHSYEQYF,TGTGCCAGCAGCTCCCTCGGACAGGGGCTCCACTCCTACGAGCAGTACTTC
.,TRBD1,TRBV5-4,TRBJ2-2,CASSTYRGKNTGELFF,TGTGCCAGCAGCACTTACAGGGGAAAGAACACCGGGGAGCTGTTTTTT
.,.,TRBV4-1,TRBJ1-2,CASSQPTGPRVGYTF,TGCGCCAGCAGCCAACCTACAGGGCCCCGGGTGGGCTACACCTTC
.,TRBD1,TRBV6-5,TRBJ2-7,CASRLTGSSYEQYF,TGTGCCAGCAGACTGACAGGGAGCTCCTACGAGCAGTACTTC
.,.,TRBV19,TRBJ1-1,CASSIRGITEAFF,TGTGCCAGTAGTATACGGGGGATCACTGAAGCTTTCTTT
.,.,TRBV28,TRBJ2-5,CASQEGRETQYF,TGTGCCAGCCAGGAGGGGAGAGAGACCCAGTACTTC
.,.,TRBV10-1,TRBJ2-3,CASSQGADTQYF,TGCGCCAGCAGCCAGGGTGCAGATACGCAGTATTTT
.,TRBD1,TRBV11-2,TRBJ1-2,CASSHRDSPNYGYTF,TGTGCCAGCAGCCACCGGGACAGCCCTAACTATGGCTACACCTTC
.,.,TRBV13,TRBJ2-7,CASSLVRGGQYF,TGTGCCAGCAGCTTAGTTAGGGGTGGGCAATACTTC
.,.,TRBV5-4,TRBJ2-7,CASSLAGQGTYEQYF,TGTGCCAGCAGCTTGGCCGGGCAGGGAACCTACGAGCAGTACTTC
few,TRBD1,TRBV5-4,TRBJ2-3,CASSGTGSGSTDTQYF,TGTGCCAGCAGCGGGACAGGGTCGGGGAGCACAGATACGCAGTATTTT
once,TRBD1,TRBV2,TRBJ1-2,CASRTTDRGGYGYTF,TGTGCCAGCAGGACCACCGACAGGGGAGGCTATGGCTACACCTTC
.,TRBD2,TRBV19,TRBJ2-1,CASGPGLAESEQFF,TGTGCCAGTGGACCGGGACTAGCGGAGTCGGAGCAGTTCTTC
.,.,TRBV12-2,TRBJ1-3,CASRMTGTDFPLVGNTIYF,TGTGCAAGTCGCATGACCGGGACAGATTTTCCTCTGGTTGGAAACACCATATATTTT
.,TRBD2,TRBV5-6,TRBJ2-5,CASSLAGRDYYQETQYF,TGTGCCAGCAGCTTGGCAGGACGGGACTACTACCAAGAGACCCAGTACTTC
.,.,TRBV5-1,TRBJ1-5,CASSRDIGQPQHF,TGCGCCAGCAGCAGGGACATAGGACAGCCCCAGCATTTT
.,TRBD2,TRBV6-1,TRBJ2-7,CASSEFGGSYEQYF,TGTGCCAGCAGTGAATTTGGCGGGAGCTACGAGCAGTACTTC
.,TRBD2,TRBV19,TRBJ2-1,CASSMVLAGGNNEQFF,TGTGCCAGTAGTATGGTTCTAGCGGGAGGAAACAATGAGCAGTTCTTC
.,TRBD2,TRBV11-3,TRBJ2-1,CASSFTTSGRSYNEQFF,TGTGCCAGCAGCTTTACTACTAGCGGGAGGTCCTACAATGAGCAGTTCTTC
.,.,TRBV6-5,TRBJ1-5,CASSPGRGQPQHF,TGTGCCAGCAGCCCAGGGCGCGGTCAGCCCCAGCATTTT
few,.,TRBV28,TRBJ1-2,CASSPEGGYTF,TGTGCCAGCAGCCCAGAGGGAGGCTACACCTTC
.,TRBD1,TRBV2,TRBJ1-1,CASIWTGKTEAFF,TGTGCCAGCATTTGGACAGGGAAAACTGAAGCTTTCTTT
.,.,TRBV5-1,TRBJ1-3,CASSPGMDTIYF,TGCGCCAGCAGCCCGGGAATGGACACCATATATTTT
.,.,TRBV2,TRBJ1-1,CASSSTGMNTEAFF,TGTGCCAGCAGTTCGACTGGCATGAACACTGAAGCTTTCTTT
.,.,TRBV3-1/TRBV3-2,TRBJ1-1,CASSLQIGVNTEAFF,TGTGCCAGCAGCCTTCAAATCGGTGTGAACACTGAAGCTTTCTTT
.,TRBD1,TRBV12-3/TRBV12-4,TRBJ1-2,CASSSGTVYGYTF,TGTGCCAGCAGCTCCGGGACAGTCTATGGCTACACCTTC
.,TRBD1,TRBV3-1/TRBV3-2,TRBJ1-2,CASSPSGQNYGYTF,TGTGCCAGCAGCCCCTCGGGACAGAACTATGGCTACACCTTC
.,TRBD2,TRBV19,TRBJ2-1,CASSRLAGGINNEQFF,TGTGCCAGTAGTAGACTAGCGGGAGGAATCAACAATGAGCAGTTCTTC
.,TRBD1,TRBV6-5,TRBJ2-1,CASRARTGGLDEQFF,TGTGCCAGCAGAGCCCGGACAGGGGGCTTGGATGAGCAGTTCTTC
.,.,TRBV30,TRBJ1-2,CAWSVLEGVIHGYTF,TGTGCCTGGAGTGTACTTGAGGGGGTAATCCATGGCTACACCTTC